These 18 T cell receptor beta chains share one sample of origin, sequenced in a study of a mutant IDH1 vaccine in newly diagnosed glioma (dated by TCRdb to the early 2020s). In light of the paper, this sample's time point label describes: week 23, last vaccination. Every vaccine dose consisted of 300 ug of a 20-mer mutant IDH1 peptide in Montanide, administered subcutaneously together with topical imiquimod. Their recognized antigens are unknown. Libraries were built with the immunoSEQ multiplex PCR assay. TCRdb carries this immuneACCESS record with in-frame sequences only. Its versions omit some clonotypes, under half of them owing to an unresolved V gene in the studies checked, with the rest unexplained. For this sample the table gives some 80,000 clones, of which more than 80% were detected only once. The top ten clones comprise approximately 0.8% of the sample. The sample consisted of PBMCs, taken from a glioma patient whose treatment included an IDH1 peptide vaccine. The source is a woman aged 45-65 years with glioma.

This clone has just a few counts. V gene TRBV30 combines with J gene TRBJ1-5; TRBD1 is a possible D gene (6 bases). The V gene's germline CDR1 is GTSNPN and CDR2 SVGIG (reference sequence). This CDR3 spans 14 amino acids. Trimming removed 3 bases from V and 6 bases from J, with 15 bases in between. The CDR3 is CAWSPGGRGQPQHF. The CDR3 nucleotides read TGTGCCTGGAGCCCCGGGGGCAGGGGTCAGCCCCAGCATTTT. The full variable domain, its missing parts supplied by reference TRBV30 and TRBJ1-5, is SQTIHQWPATLVQPVGSPLSLECTVEGTSNPNLYWYRQAAGRGLQLLFYSVGIGQISSEVPQNLSASRPQDRQFILSSKKLLLSDSGFYLCAWSPGGRGQPQHFGDGTRLSIL.

V usage is TRBV28 and J usage is TRBJ2-3; D is unresolved. Germline V gene sequence: CDR1 MDHEN, CDR2 SYDVKM. Trimming cost V 3 bases and J 3 bases, with 4 bases left between them. This CDR3 has 12 residues. The DNA of the CDR3 is TGTGCCAGCAGTTTCAGGACAGATACGCAGTATTTT. Encoded protein: CASSFRTDTQYF.

J is TRBJ1-4 and V is TRBV28; tentative D call: TRBD1 (5 bases). The V gene's germline CDR1 is MDHEN and CDR2 SYDVKM. V lost 5 bases to trimming and J lost 6 bases, with 13 bases between them. This CDR3 has 14 residues. CDR3 sequence reads: CASSLSLGDEKLFF. CDR3 coding DNA: TGTGCCAGCAGTCTAAGCTTAGGGGATGAAAAACTGTTTTTT. Complete variable domain (other parts from reference TRBV28 and TRBJ1-4): DVKVTQSSRYLVKRTGEKVFLECVQDMDHENMFWYRQDPGLGLRLIYFSYDVKMKEKGDIPEGYSVSREKKERFSLILESASTNQTSMYLCASSLSLGDEKLFFGSGTQLSVL.

The V gene is TRBV5-1, the J gene TRBJ2-5, with D possibly being TRBD1 (6 bases). V was shortened by 0 bases and J by 3 bases, with 9 bases between the two germline ends. There are 14 residues in the CDR3. In germline, CDR1 is SGHRS, CDR2 YFSETQ. CDR3 in amino acids: CASSLGQDKETQYF. CDR3 DNA: TGCGCCAGCAGCTTGGGACAGGACAAAGAGACCCAGTACTTC. The whole variable domain, remainder taken from reference TRBV5-1 and TRBJ2-5, is KAGVTQTPRYLIKTRGQQVTLSCSPISGHRSVSWYQQTPGQGLQFLFEYFSETQRNKGNFPGRFSGRQFSNSRSEMNVSTLELGDSALYLCASSLGQDKETQYFGPGTRLLVL.

The chain combines TRBV29-1 with TRBJ1-1; D uncertain. V lost 4 bases, J lost 7 bases, and 10 bases lay in between. The CDR3 loop spans 11 amino acids. In germline, CDR1 is SQVTM, CDR2 ANQGSEA. CDR3 residues: CSVARGIEAFF. DNA of the CDR3: TGCAGCGTTGCCAGAGGGATTGAAGCTTTCTTT.

The chain links TRBV30 to TRBJ2-7; 8 bases map to TRBD1. The germline V gene has CDR1 GTSNPN and CDR2 SVGIG (reference sequence). The V gene end was trimmed by 1 base and the J gene end by 1 base; junction bases not matched to a gene: 9. The CDR3 runs 16 residues. CDR3 amino acids: CAWSGAGGKYSYEQYF. The CDR3 region has the DNA TGTGCCTGGAGTGGGGCAGGGGGCAAGTATTCCTACGAGCAGTACTTC.

The chain recombines TRBV10-1 with TRBJ2-1; weak D call: TRBD2 (6 bases). Between the trimmed V and J ends, which lost 0 bases and 8 bases, there was a span of 17 bases. The germline gives CDR1 WNHNN, CDR2 SYGVQD (reference sequence). The CDR3 covers 16 residues. The chain's CDR3 is CASSESTLGGTDEQFF. The DNA for the CDR3 is TGCGCCAGCAGTGAGTCGACTCTGGGAGGAACCGATGAGCAGTTCTTC.

The chain links TRBV6-5 to TRBJ2-1; maybe TRBD2 (6 bases). This CDR3 is built from 15 residues. The germline V and J ends were trimmed by 8 bases and 10 bases, with 24 bases remaining between them. Germline V gene lookup returns CDR1 MNHEY and CDR2 SVGAGI. The CDR3 sequence is CASSSGVSAGVEQFF. The CDR3 region has the DNA TGTGCCAGCTCCTCGGGGGTATCAGCGGGCGTAGAGCAGTTCTTC.

The rearrangement joins TRBV7-6 to TRBJ1-1; perhaps TRBD1 as D (5 bases). Between the trimmed V and J ends, which lost 5 bases and 2 bases, there was a span of 9 bases. In germline, CDR1 is SGHVS, CDR2 FNYEAQ. The CDR3 is 13 residues long. The DNA of the CDR3 is TGTGCCAGCAGCGGGGCAGGAAACACTGAAGCTTTCTTT. Translated: CASSGAGNTEAFF.

The chain is built from TRBV5-1 and TRBJ2-3, with D tentatively TRBD2 (6 bases). Germline values: CDR1 SGHRS, CDR2 YFSETQ. Trimming stripped 4 bases from V and 0 bases from J, with 12 bases between. There are 15 residues in the CDR3. Written as DNA, the CDR3 is TGCGCCAGCAGCCCTGGGGGAGGTAGCACAGATACGCAGTATTTT. Translation: CASSPGGGSTDTQYF.

This clone was seen a handful of times. This rearrangement joins TRBV25-1 to TRBJ2-2; D possibly corresponds to TRBD1 (6 bases). CDR3 length equals 15 residues. Germline CDR1 is MGHDK and CDR2 is SYGVNS. V shed 6 bases and J shed 2 bases, with 13 bases lying between them. Written as DNA, the CDR3 is TGTGCCAGCAGCCCCCGGACAGTTAACACCGGGGAGCTGTTTTTT. This gives the protein CASSPRTVNTGELFF. Based on the CDR3 plus reference TRBV25-1 and TRBJ2-2, the full variable domain is EADIYQTPRYLVIGTGKKITLECSQTMGHDKMYWYQQDPGMELHLIHYSYGVNSTEKGDLSSESTVSRIRTEHFPLTLESARPSHTSQYLCASSPRTVNTGELFFGEGSRLTVL.

The chain carries TRBV11-2 and TRBJ2-7, with TRBD2 matching over 13 bases. Germline V gives CDR1 SGHAT, CDR2 FQNNGV. The CDR3 contains 16 residues. V trimming: 5 bases; J trimming: 4 bases; junction bases outside the gene matches: 8. CDR3 nucleotides: TGTGCCAGCAGCCCGGGACTAGCGGGAAGTGTATACGAGCAGTACTTC. This gives the protein CASSPGLAGSVYEQYF.

The count of this clone is one. CDR3 protein: CASSLAGLNEKLFF. The CDR3 DNA follows: TGTGCCAGCAGCTTGGCAGGGCTTAATGAAAAACTGTTTTTT. The V call is TRBV5-6, the J call TRBJ1-4; TRBD1 is a possible D gene (5 bases). Germline V gene sequence: CDR1 SGHDT, CDR2 YYEEEE. The CDR3 has 14 amino acids. V lost 0 bases to trimming and J lost 4 bases, with 7 bases between them.

V gene TRBV19 combines with J gene TRBJ1-2; 9 positions match TRBD1. This CDR3 is 15 amino acids long. V shed 7 bases, J shed 8 bases, and the junction held 14 bases outside the gene matches. In germline, CDR1 is LNHDA, CDR2 SQIVND (reference sequence). As DNA, the CDR3 is TGTGCCAGTACCCCATCGGACAGGGGAAGAGAAGGCTACACCTTC. Protein: CASTPSDRGREGYTF.

This chain connects TRBV19 to TRBJ2-3; D might be TRBD1 (5 bases). The length of the CDR3 is 15 residues. Germline V gene sequence: CDR1 LNHDA, CDR2 SQIVND (reference sequence). V lost 1 base and J 5 bases, leaving 13 bases between the germline ends. The CDR3 DNA sequence: TGTGCCAGTAGTATAGGCCAGGGTATTGGAGATACGCAGTATTTT. Protein product: CASSIGQGIGDTQYF.

This rearrangement joins TRBV5-4 to TRBJ1-1; D might be TRBD1 (6 bases). V lost 2 bases and J 5 bases, leaving 16 bases between the germline ends. The V gene's germline CDR1 is SGHNT and CDR2 YYREEE (reference sequence). The length of the CDR3 is 15 residues. In DNA form, the CDR3 reads TGTGCCAGCAGCTTCAACAGGGATTTGGTGACTGAAGCTTTCTTT. As protein: CASSFNRDLVTEAFF.

V and J are TRBV28 and TRBJ1-4, with 8 bases lining up with TRBD1. The junction had 3 bases not matched to a gene; V was cut back by 2 bases and J by 4 bases. The CDR3 runs to 15 residues. Germline V CDR1 and CDR2: MDHEN, SYDVKM. CDR3 DNA sequence: TGTGCCAGCAGTTTACTAACAGGGGGTAATGAAAAACTGTTTTTT. Translated, it gives CASSLLTGGNEKLFF.

The chain uses TRBV6-5 and TRBJ1-6; 7 bases agree with TRBD1. Germline V gene lookup returns CDR1 MNHEY and CDR2 SVGAGI. V shed 7 bases, J shed 3 bases, and the junction held 6 bases outside the gene matches. CDR3 size: 15 residues. CDR3: CASNDDRDYNSPLHF. The DNA of the CDR3 is TGTGCCAGCAATGACGACAGGGACTATAATTCACCCCTCCACTTT.